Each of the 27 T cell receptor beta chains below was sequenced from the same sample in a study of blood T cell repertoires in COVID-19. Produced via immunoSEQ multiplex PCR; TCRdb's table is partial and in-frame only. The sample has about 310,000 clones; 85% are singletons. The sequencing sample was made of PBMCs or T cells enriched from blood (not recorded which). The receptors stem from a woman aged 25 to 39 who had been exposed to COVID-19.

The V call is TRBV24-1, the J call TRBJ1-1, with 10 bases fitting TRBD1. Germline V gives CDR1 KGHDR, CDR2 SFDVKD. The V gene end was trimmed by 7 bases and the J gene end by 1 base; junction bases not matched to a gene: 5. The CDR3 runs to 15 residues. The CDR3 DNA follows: TGTGCCACCAGGGGGACAGGGGCGGGGAACACTGAAGCTTTCTTT. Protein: CATRGTGAGNTEAFF.

The CDR3 is CASSYSTGGGGELFF. CDR3 nucleotides: TGCGCCAGCAGCTATTCGACAGGGGGTGGCGGGGAGCTGTTTTTT. This chain joins TRBV5-1 and TRBJ2-2; 9 bases agree with TRBD1. Germline lookup yields CDR1 SGHRS and CDR2 YFSETQ. The CDR3 spans 15 residues. V trimming: 3 bases; J trimming: 7 bases; junction bases outside the gene matches: 7. Complete variable domain (other parts from reference TRBV5-1 and TRBJ2-2): KAGVTQTPRYLIKTRGQQVTLSCSPISGHRSVSWYQQTPGQGLQFLFEYFSETQRNKGNFPGRFSGRQFSNSRSEMNVSTLELGDSALYLCASSYSTGGGGELFFGEGSRLTVL.

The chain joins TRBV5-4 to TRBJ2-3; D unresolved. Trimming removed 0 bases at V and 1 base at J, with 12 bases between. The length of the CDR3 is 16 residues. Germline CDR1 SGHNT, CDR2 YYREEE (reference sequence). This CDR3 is CASSLVSSRGTDTQYF. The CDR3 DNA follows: TGTGCCAGCAGCTTGGTCAGTAGCCGGGGCACAGATACGCAGTATTTT.

The CDR3, as DNA: TGTGCCGGGACCCGGGTAGCGGGGGCCTACGAGCAGTACTTC. This codes for CAGTRVAGAYEQYF. This chain links TRBV30 with TRBJ2-7, with TRBD2 matching 9 bases. Germline CDR1 is GTSNPN and CDR2 is SVGIG (reference sequence). The CDR3 runs 14 residues. The junction had 10 bases not matched to a gene; V was cut back by 8 bases and J by 2 bases.

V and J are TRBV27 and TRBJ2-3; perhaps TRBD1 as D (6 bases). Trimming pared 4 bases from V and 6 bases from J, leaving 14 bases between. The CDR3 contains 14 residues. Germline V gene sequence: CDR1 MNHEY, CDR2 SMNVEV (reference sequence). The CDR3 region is CASSWRYRDDTQYF. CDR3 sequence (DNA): TGTGCCAGCAGTTGGCGATACAGGGACGATACGCAGTATTTT.

CDR3 residues: CATSLNDSPLHF. Here the CDR3 DNA reads TGTGCCACCAGCCTAAATGATTCACCCCTCCACTTT. This rearrangement joins TRBV15 to TRBJ1-6; D unresolved. V was trimmed by 5 bases and J by 8 bases, leaving 7 bases between them. The CDR3 runs 12 residues. Germline V lookup: CDR1 LNHNV, CDR2 YYDKDF (reference sequence).

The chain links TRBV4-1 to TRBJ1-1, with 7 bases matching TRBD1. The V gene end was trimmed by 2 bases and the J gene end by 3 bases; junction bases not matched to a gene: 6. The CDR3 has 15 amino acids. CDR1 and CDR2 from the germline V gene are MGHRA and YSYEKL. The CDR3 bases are TGCGCCAGCAGCCAACACAGGGGAAGCTACACTGAAGCTTTCTTT. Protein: CASSQHRGSYTEAFF.

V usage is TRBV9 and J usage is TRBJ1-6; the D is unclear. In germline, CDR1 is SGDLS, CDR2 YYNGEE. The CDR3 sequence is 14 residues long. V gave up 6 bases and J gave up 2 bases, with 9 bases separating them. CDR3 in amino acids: CASTEEPYNSPLHF. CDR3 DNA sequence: TGTGCCAGCACAGAGGAACCCTATAATTCACCCCTCCACTTT.

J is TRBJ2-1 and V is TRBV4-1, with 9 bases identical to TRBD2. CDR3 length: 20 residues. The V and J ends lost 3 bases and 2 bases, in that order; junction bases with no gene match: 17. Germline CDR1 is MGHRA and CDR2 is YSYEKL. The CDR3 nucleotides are TGCGCCAGCAGCCATACCGTCTCGCGGGGGGGCCTCGGGGCCTACAATGAGCAGTTCTTC. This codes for CASSHTVSRGGLGAYNEQFF.

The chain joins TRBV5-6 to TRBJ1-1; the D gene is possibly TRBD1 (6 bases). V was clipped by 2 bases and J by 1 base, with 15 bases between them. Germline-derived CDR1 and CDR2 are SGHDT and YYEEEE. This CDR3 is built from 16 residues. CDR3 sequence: CASSFIDRTANTEAFF. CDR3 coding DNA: TGTGCCAGCAGCTTCATCGATCGGACAGCGAACACTGAAGCTTTCTTT.

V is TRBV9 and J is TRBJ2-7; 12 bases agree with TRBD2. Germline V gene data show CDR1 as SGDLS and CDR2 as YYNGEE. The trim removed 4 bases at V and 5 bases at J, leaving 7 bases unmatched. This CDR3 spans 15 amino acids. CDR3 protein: CASSPGLAGPNEQYF. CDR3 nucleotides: TGTGCCAGCAGCCCAGGACTAGCGGGACCAAACGAGCAGTACTTC.

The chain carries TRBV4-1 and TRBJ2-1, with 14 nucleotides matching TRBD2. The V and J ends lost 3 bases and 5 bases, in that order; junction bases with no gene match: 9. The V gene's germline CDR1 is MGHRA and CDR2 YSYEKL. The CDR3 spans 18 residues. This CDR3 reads CASSQVPGLAGAHNEQFF. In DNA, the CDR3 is TGCGCCAGCAGCCAGGTACCGGGACTAGCGGGAGCCCACAATGAGCAGTTCTTC.

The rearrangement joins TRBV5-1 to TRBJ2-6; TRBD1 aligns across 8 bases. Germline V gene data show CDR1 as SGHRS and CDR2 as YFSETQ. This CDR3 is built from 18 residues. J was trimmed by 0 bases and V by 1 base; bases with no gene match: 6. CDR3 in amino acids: CASSLTGTGFSGANVLTF. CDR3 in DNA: TGCGCCAGCAGCTTGACCGGGACAGGATTCTCTGGGGCCAACGTCCTGACTTTC.

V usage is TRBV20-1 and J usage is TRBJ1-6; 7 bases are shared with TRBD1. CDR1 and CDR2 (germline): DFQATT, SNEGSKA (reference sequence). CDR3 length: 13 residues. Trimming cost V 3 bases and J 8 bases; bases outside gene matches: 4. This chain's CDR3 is CSASGQGDSPLHF. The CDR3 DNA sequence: TGCAGTGCTAGTGGGCAGGGGGATTCACCCCTCCACTTT.

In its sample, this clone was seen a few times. In DNA form, the CDR3 reads TGTGCCAGCACGCTAGCAGAGACCCAGTACTTC. Translating gives CASTLAETQYF. V usage is TRBV12-3 or TRBV12-4 and J usage is TRBJ2-5; the D gene is possibly TRBD2 (5 bases). The CDR3 length is 11 residues. The ends were cut back, 7 bases at V and 4 bases at J, with 7 bases in the middle.

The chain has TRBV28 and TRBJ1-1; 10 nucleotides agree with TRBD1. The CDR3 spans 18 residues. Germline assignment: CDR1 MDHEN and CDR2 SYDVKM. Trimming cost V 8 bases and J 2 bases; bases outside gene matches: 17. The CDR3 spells CASHGTGVIGGGNTEAFF. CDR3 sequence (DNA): TGTGCCAGCCACGGGACAGGGGTAATTGGTGGGGGAAACACTGAAGCTTTCTTT.

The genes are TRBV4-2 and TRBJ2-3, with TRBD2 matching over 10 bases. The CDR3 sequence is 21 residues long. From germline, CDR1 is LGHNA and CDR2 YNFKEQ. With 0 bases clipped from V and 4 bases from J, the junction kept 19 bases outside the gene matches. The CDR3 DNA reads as TGTGCCAGCAGCCAAGATGGGTTTGGTAGCGGGAGGACGCGGTTCTCAGATACGCAGTATTTT. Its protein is CASSQDGFGSGRTRFSDTQYF.

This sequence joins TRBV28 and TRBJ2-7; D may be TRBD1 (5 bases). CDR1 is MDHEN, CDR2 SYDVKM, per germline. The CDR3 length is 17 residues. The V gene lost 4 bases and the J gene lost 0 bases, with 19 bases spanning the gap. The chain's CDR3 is CASSYLTRAASSYEQYF. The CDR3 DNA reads TGTGCCAGCAGTTACTTAACCAGGGCGGCTAGCTCCTACGAGCAGTACTTC.

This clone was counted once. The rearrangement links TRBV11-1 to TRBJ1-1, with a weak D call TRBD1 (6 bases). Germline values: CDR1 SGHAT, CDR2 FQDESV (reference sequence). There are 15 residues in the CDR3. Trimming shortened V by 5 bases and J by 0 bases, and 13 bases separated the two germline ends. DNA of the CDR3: TGTGCCAGCAGCCGACATACAGGGATGAACACTGAAGCTTTCTTT. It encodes CASSRHTGMNTEAFF.

CDR3 nucleotide sequence: TGCGCCAGCAAAGTTGACGGGACAGCAAACAATGAGCAGTTCTTC. Translating it yields CASKVDGTANNEQFF. This chain joins TRBV5-1 and TRBJ2-1; TRBD1 aligns across 7 bases. This CDR3 has 15 amino acids. V shed 6 bases, J shed 5 bases, and the junction held 11 bases outside the gene matches. Germline V CDR1 and CDR2: SGHRS, YFSETQ.

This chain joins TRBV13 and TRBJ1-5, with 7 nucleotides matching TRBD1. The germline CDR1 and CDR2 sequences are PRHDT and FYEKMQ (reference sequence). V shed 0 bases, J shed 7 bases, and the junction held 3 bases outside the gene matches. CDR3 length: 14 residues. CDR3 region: CASSLGKGGQPQHF. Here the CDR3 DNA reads TGTGCCAGCAGCTTAGGGAAAGGGGGCCAGCCCCAGCATTTT.

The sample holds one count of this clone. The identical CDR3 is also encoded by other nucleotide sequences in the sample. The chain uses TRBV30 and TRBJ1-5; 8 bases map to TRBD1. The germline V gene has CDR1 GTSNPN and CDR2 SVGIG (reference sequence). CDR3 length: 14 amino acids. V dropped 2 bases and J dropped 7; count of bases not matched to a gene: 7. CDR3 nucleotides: TGTGCCTGGAGTCTTGGGCAGGGGGCACAGCCCCAGCATTTT. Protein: CAWSLGQGAQPQHF.

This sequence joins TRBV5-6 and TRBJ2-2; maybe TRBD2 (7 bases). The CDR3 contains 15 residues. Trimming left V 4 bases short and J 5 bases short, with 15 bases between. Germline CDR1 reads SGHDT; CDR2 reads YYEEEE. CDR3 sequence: CASSPRGAQTGELFF. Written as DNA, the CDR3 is TGTGCCAGCAGCCCCCGGGGGGCCCAAACCGGGGAGCTGTTTTTT.

DNA of the CDR3: TGTGCCAGCAGCCTAGACAGGGCTAACGGCTACACCTTC. Translation gives CASSLDRANGYTF. The gene calls are TRBV6-5 and TRBJ1-2; 7 bases map to TRBD1. From germline, CDR1 is MNHEY and CDR2 SVGAGI. This CDR3 region has 13 residues. V shed 6 bases and J 8 bases; nucleotides not matched to a gene: 9.

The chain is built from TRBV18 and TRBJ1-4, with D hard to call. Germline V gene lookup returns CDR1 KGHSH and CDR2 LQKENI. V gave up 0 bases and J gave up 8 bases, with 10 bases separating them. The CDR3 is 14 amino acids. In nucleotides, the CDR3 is TGTGCCAGCTCACCACCCCAGACCAGGGAAAAACTGTTTTTT. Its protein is CASSPPQTREKLFF.

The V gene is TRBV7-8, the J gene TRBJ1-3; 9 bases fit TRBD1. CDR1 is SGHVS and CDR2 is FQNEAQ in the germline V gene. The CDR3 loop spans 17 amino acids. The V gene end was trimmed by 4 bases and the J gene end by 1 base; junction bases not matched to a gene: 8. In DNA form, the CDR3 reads TGTGCCAGCAGCTCAAAGCCCGGGACAGGGTCTGGAAACACCATATATTTT. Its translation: CASSSKPGTGSGNTIYF.

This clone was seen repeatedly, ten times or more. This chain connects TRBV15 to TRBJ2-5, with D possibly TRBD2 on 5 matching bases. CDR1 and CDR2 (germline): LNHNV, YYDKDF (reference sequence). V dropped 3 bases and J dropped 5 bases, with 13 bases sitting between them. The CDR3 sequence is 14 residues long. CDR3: CATSSAKDFETQYF. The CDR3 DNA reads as TGTGCCACCAGCAGTGCTAAGGACTTTGAGACCCAGTACTTC.